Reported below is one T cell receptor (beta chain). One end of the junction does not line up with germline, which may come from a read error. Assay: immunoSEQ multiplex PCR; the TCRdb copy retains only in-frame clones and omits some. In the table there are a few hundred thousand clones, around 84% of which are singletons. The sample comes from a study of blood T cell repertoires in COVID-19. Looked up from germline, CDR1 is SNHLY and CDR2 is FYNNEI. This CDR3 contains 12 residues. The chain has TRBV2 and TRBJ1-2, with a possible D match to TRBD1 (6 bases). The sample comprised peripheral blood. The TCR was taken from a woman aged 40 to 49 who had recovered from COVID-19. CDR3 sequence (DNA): TGTGCCAGCACCCTTAACAGGGTTGTAGGCGCCTTC. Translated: CASTLNRVVGAF.